This entry lists 14 T cell receptor beta chains sequenced from one sample in a study of a mutant IDH1 vaccine in newly diagnosed glioma (dated by TCRdb to about 2021). Receptor amplification or capture employed the immunoSEQ multiplex PCR assay. TCRdb took over this immuneACCESS table, retaining in-frame rearrangements with V and J assigned. Such tables are incomplete; in checked studies, under half of the missing clones stem from an unresolved V gene, and the remainder is unexplained. The sample has tens of thousands of clones on record, 81% of them singletons. The top ten clones comprise 15% of the sample. These TCRs' antigens remain unknown. The time point label here, explained by the study, means: week 35, safety follow-up. Each vaccine dose, consisting of 300 ug of a 20-mer mutant IDH1 peptide in Montanide, was administered subcutaneously with topical imiquimod. The starting material was PBMCs, obtained from a glioma patient whose treatment included an IDH1 peptide vaccine. The receptors shown here come from a young man with glioma.

This clone appeared a few times. The rearrangement joins TRBV5-1 to TRBJ1-1, with TRBD1 matching over 8 bases. This CDR3 is built from 14 residues. Unmatched junction bases numbered 6, after V lost 3 bases and J lost 5 bases. Germline values: CDR1 SGHRS, CDR2 YFSETQ. CDR3 amino acids: CASSSGQVGTEAFF. CDR3 coding DNA: TGCGCCAGCAGCTCGGGACAGGTAGGAACTGAAGCTTTCTTT. Combining the CDR3 with reference TRBV5-1 and TRBJ1-1 gives the whole variable domain KAGVTQTPRYLIKTRGQQVTLSCSPISGHRSVSWYQQTPGQGLQFLFEYFSETQRNKGNFPGRFSGRQFSNSRSEMNVSTLELGDSALYLCASSSGQVGTEAFFGQGTRLTVV.

This clone has only one observation. The chain links TRBV6-1 to TRBJ1-1; TRBD1 matches at 7 bases. There are 14 residues in the CDR3. V lost 5 bases, J lost 7 bases, and 10 bases stayed unmatched. Germline CDR1 reads MNHNS; CDR2 reads SASEGT. DNA of the CDR3: TGTGCCAGCAGTCCAAGACAGGGATGGCTTGAAGCTTTCTTT. The encoded protein is CASSPRQGWLEAFF.

The J gene is TRBJ1-4, the V gene TRBV5-4; 7 nucleotides line up with TRBD1. V lost 0 bases, J lost 5 bases, and 1 base stayed unmatched. This CDR3 region has 14 residues. Per the germline V gene, CDR1 is SGHNT and CDR2 is YYREEE (reference sequence). In DNA form, the CDR3 reads TGTGCCAGCAGCTTGGAACAGGGGAATGAAAAACTGTTTTTT. This codes for CASSLEQGNEKLFF.

This clone is deemed medium-sized (0.01 to 0.1%). The J gene is TRBJ2-3, the V gene TRBV2, with 10 bases lining up with TRBD2. V lost 2 bases to trimming and J lost 1 base; unmatched junction nucleotides: 0. This CDR3 is 15 amino acids long. Germline CDR1 SNHLY, CDR2 FYNNEI. The DNA for the CDR3 is TGTGCCAGCAGTGAAACTAGCGGGGGCACAGATACGCAGTATTTT. It translates to CASSETSGGTDTQYF.

This clone occurred a few times. CDR3 loop: CASSSVSNQPQHF. Written as DNA, the CDR3 is TGTGCCAGCAGCTCCGTTAGCAATCAGCCCCAGCATTTT. This chain uses TRBV11-2 with TRBJ1-5, with D uncertain. CDR1 and CDR2 from the germline V gene are SGHAT and FQNNGV. The CDR3 has 13 residues. Trimming removed 4 bases at V and 0 bases at J, with 4 bases between.

The CDR3, as DNA: TGTGCCATCAGCGCGGACAGCGCTGAAGCTTTCTTT. It translates to CAISADSAEAFF. The V gene is TRBV10-3, the J gene TRBJ1-1; maybe TRBD1 (6 bases). The V and J ends lost 6 bases and 6 bases respectively, with 11 bases between them. Germline-derived CDR1 and CDR2 are ENHRY and SYGVKD. The CDR3 is 12 amino acids.

V is TRBV5-4 and J is TRBJ2-3; a possible D gene is TRBD1 (5 bases). This CDR3 is 14 amino acids long. V lost 6 bases, J lost 4 bases, and 15 bases lay in between. Germline assignment: CDR1 SGHNT and CDR2 YYREEE (reference sequence). CDR3 in DNA: TGTGCCAGCAAGGGGCTGATGGGTGCAGATACGCAGTATTTT. This sequence encodes CASKGLMGADTQYF.

The chain links TRBV10-1 to TRBJ1-1; D is possibly TRBD1 (5 bases). Trimming shortened V by 6 bases and J by 1 base, and 18 bases separated the two germline ends. The CDR3 sequence is 16 residues long. Germline V CDR1 and CDR2: WNHNN, SYGVQD (reference sequence). The CDR3 is CASSLARQGSNTEAFF. The CDR3 DNA sequence: TGCGCCAGCAGCCTCGCAAGGCAGGGCTCGAACACTGAAGCTTTCTTT.

The CDR3 loop reads CASSFAPLGSTDTQYF. CDR3 DNA: TGCGCCAGCAGCTTTGCGCCCCTTGGGAGCACAGATACGCAGTATTTT. The gene calls are TRBV5-1 and TRBJ2-3; no clear D gene. Trimming removed 2 bases from V and 0 bases from J, with 13 bases in between. This CDR3 has 16 amino acids. The germline CDR1 and CDR2 sequences are SGHRS and YFSETQ.

This clone was picked up one time. This rearrangement joins TRBV5-5 to TRBJ1-1, with 7 bases matching TRBD1. The CDR3 loop spans 14 amino acids. The germline CDR1 and CDR2 sequences are SGHKS and YYEKEE (reference sequence). Unmatched junction bases numbered 3, after V lost 4 bases and J lost 0 bases. The CDR3 bases are TGTGCCAGCAGCGAGGGACAGCTGAACACTGAAGCTTTCTTT. As protein: CASSEGQLNTEAFF.

The rearrangement uses TRBV18 and TRBJ1-1; TRBD1 matches at 7 bases. Germline V gene sequence: CDR1 KGHSH, CDR2 LQKENI. This CDR3 has 15 residues. The V gene end was trimmed by 4 bases and the J gene end by 5 bases; junction bases not matched to a gene: 10. The CDR3 reads CASSQARQGRTEAFF. CDR3 nucleotides: TGTGCCAGCTCACAAGCCCGACAGGGAAGGACTGAAGCTTTCTTT. Full variable domain (missing parts from reference TRBV18 and TRBJ1-1): NAGVMQNPRHLVRRRGQEARLRCSPMKGHSHVYWYRQLPEEGLKFMVYLQKENIIDESGMPKERFSAEFPKEGPSILRIQQVVRGDSAAYFCASSQARQGRTEAFFGQGTRLTVV.

This sequence joins TRBV7-8 and TRBJ1-1; possibly TRBD1 for D (5 bases). Trimming removed 3 bases at V and 5 bases at J, with 13 bases between. CDR1 and CDR2 (germline): SGHVS, FQNEAQ. The length of the CDR3 is 14 residues. The CDR3 loop reads CASSLRAGRTEAFF. The DNA for the CDR3 is TGTGCCAGCAGCTTGAGGGCAGGGAGGACTGAAGCTTTCTTT.

V usage is TRBV29-1 and J usage is TRBJ2-7; 10 bases map to TRBD2. The germline CDR1 and CDR2 sequences are SQVTM and ANQGSEA. The ends lost 1 base at V and 0 bases at J; junction bases unmatched: 12. The CDR3 covers 18 residues. The CDR3 DNA reads TGCAGCGTTGAAGGGTGGCTAGCGGGAGATAAGGGCTCCTACGAGCAGTACTTC. Translating gives CSVEGWLAGDKGSYEQYF.

This clone was seen once. The chain couples TRBV4-2 to TRBJ2-7; no firm D call. CDR1 is LGHNA and CDR2 is YNFKEQ in the germline V gene. V was clipped by 0 bases and J by 5 bases, with 11 bases between them. The CDR3 is made up of 14 amino acids. The CDR3 reads CASSQENWKHEQYF. DNA for the CDR3: TGTGCCAGCAGCCAAGAGAACTGGAAACACGAGCAGTACTTC.